The 25 T cell receptor beta chains below were found in one sample sequenced in a study of T-cell reconstitution after alpha-beta-depleted transplantation in children. Unique molecular identifiers were used to barcode this TCRbeta library. A single record per CDR3 protein comes from TCRdb applying MiXCR to the PCR reads. The sample lists about 610,000 distinct CDR3 sequences; about 10% were seen once. Sequences were derived from PBMCs from the stem cell graft donor, sampled from the stem cell graft. The source is a human donor who donated a stem cell graft to a child with acute myeloid leukemia.

The V gene is TRBV6-6, the J gene TRBJ2-1; D is possibly TRBD1 (5 bases). Trimming pared 8 bases from V and 6 bases from J, leaving 11 bases between. Germline CDR1 is MNHNY and CDR2 is SVGAGI (reference sequence). This CDR3 comprises 12 residues. The DNA for the CDR3 is TGTGCCAGCTATATTCAGGGCAATGAGCAGTTCTTC. This sequence encodes CASYIQGNEQFF.

This clonotype has more than one count but fewer than ten. This chain connects TRBV3-1 to TRBJ2-7; 13 nucleotides agree with TRBD2. The CDR3 length is 18 residues. Germline V lookup: CDR1 LGHDT, CDR2 YNNKEL (reference sequence). J was trimmed by 2 bases and V by 4 bases; bases with no gene match: 11. CDR3 protein: CASSRETPGLAGAYEQYF. CDR3 nucleotide sequence: TGTGCCAGCAGCCGAGAAACCCCCGGACTAGCGGGGGCCTACGAGCAGTACTTC.

This clonotype was recorded many times. The gene calls are TRBV20-1 and TRBJ2-1; D tentatively fits TRBD1 or TRBD2 (5 bases each). CDR1 and CDR2 from the germline V gene are DFQATT and SNEGSKA (reference sequence). The CDR3 has 15 residues. V lost 0 bases and J lost 7, with 16 bases in between. CDR3 DNA: TGCAGTGCTAGAGATCCCCGGGGCTCGGGGAATGAGCAGTTCTTC. This gives the protein CSARDPRGSGNEQFF.

This clonotype appeared a few times. The V and J genes are TRBV12-3 or TRBV12-4 and TRBJ2-7; a possible D gene is TRBD2 (6 bases). The CDR3 has 16 residues. Trimming took off 3 bases at V and 4 bases at J, with 19 bases between the two ends. The CDR3 loop reads CASSFMVGQSGYEQYF. The CDR3 bases are TGTGCCAGCAGTTTCATGGTTGGGCAGAGCGGGTACGAGCAGTACTTC.

The V call is TRBV12-3 or TRBV12-4, the J call TRBJ1-4, with 7 bases that match TRBD1. The junction had 10 bases not matched to a gene; V was cut back by 5 bases and J by 7 bases. The CDR3 sequence is 15 residues long. CDR3 residues: CASSPRGASPEKLFF. Written as DNA, the CDR3 is TGTGCCAGCAGTCCCAGGGGGGCTAGTCCTGAAAAACTGTTTTTT.

This clonotype was recorded at least ten times. The rearrangement joins TRBV29-1 to TRBJ2-5, with no clear D. Germline CDR1 SQVTM, CDR2 ANQGSEA. This CDR3 is 11 amino acids long. Trimming left V 4 bases short and J 2 bases short, with 5 bases between. CDR3 region: CSVALQETQYF. CDR3 sequence (DNA): TGCAGCGTTGCGTTACAAGAGACCCAGTACTTC.

This clonotype was seen at least ten times. V gene TRBV6-5 combines with J gene TRBJ2-7, with 10 bases aligning to TRBD2. The ends lost 7 bases at V and 3 bases at J; junction bases unmatched: 6. The CDR3 loop spans 14 amino acids. Germline values: CDR1 MNHEY, CDR2 SVGAGI. The CDR3 DNA reads as TGTGCCAGCAAAGTGGGACTAGCGATCTACGAGCAGTACTTC. It translates to CASKVGLAIYEQYF.

This clonotype has at least ten counts. V and J are TRBV20-1 and TRBJ2-7, with a possible D match to TRBD1 (6 bases). Per germline, CDR1 DFQATT and CDR2 SNEGSKA (reference sequence). CDR3 length: 13 amino acids. Trimming pared 6 bases from V and 1 base from J, leaving 13 bases between. CDR3 bases: TGCAGTGCCACTGACAGGCCTTCCTACGAGCAGTACTTC. It translates to CSATDRPSYEQYF.

J is TRBJ1-2 and V is TRBV29-1; 7 bases fit TRBD1. Per germline, CDR1 SQVTM and CDR2 ANQGSEA. This CDR3 region has 11 residues. Trimming at V came to 2 bases and at J to 6 bases, leaving 0 bases not matched to a gene. The CDR3 coding sequence is TGCAGCGTTGAAACAGGGGATGGCTACACCTTC. It yields the protein CSVETGDGYTF.

This clonotype was seen more than once but under ten times. The J gene is TRBJ2-7, the V gene TRBV5-1; no clear D. The CDR3 is 15 amino acids. Trimming removed 0 bases from V and 1 base from J, with 11 bases in between. CDR1 and CDR2 (germline): SGHRS, YFSETQ. In nucleotides, the CDR3 is TGCGCCAGCAGCTTGGCGACCAGCTTGTCCTACGAGCAGTACTTC. Protein product: CASSLATSLSYEQYF.

This clonotype was observed a few times. The J gene is TRBJ2-1, the V gene TRBV7-2, with a possible D match to TRBD2 (6 bases). The germline CDR1 and CDR2 sequences are SGHTA and FQGNSA. This CDR3 has 13 residues. V was shortened by 5 bases and J by 5 bases, with 10 bases between the two germline ends. CDR3 DNA: TGTGCCAGCAGCAATATAGCGGACAATGAGCAGTTCTTC. This translates into CASSNIADNEQFF.

The CDR3 DNA follows: TGTGCCAGCAGCTCCGGGACAGGGGCATACCAGCCCCAGCATTTT. Translated: CASSSGTGAYQPQHF. The chain recombines TRBV12-3 or TRBV12-4 with TRBJ1-5, with 10 positions matching TRBD1. After removal of 6 bases from V and 7 bases from J, the junction contained 9 bases not matched to a gene. The CDR3 covers 15 residues.

The rearrangement links TRBV7-3 to TRBJ2-7; TRBD1 matches 7 bases. This CDR3 comprises 14 residues. V trimming: 4 bases; J trimming: 5 bases; junction bases outside the gene matches: 8. The germline V gene encodes CDR1 SGHTA and CDR2 FQGTGA. The CDR3 reads CASSSTGVRDEQYF. Written as DNA, the CDR3 is TGTGCCAGCAGCTCTACAGGGGTTCGGGACGAGCAGTACTTC.

The chain is built from TRBV6-5 and TRBJ1-3; a possible D gene is TRBD1 (5 bases). The CDR3 has 13 residues. V lost 8 bases to trimming and J lost 1 base, with 9 bases between them. Per germline, CDR1 MNHEY and CDR2 SVGAGI. CDR3 residues: CASQRGSGNTIYF. CDR3 nucleotides: TGTGCCAGCCAGAGGGGATCTGGAAACACCATATATTTT.

Ten or more counts support this clonotype. The rearrangement joins TRBV5-1 to TRBJ2-3; D gene ambiguous. The CDR3 length is 15 residues. With 3 bases removed from V and 0 bases from J, the gap between germline ends came to 11 bases. CDR1 SGHRS and CDR2 YFSETQ come from the germline V gene. CDR3 in amino acids: CASSSDTTSTDTQYF. CDR3 sequence (DNA): TGCGCCAGCAGCTCTGACACTACTAGCACAGATACGCAGTATTTT.

The V and J genes are TRBV7-9 and TRBJ1-4; TRBD1 might be the D (6 bases). V was clipped by 5 bases and J by 7 bases, with 14 bases between them. Germline CDR1 and CDR2: SEHNR and FQNEAQ (reference sequence). This CDR3 is 14 amino acids long. In nucleotides, the CDR3 is TGTGCCAGCAGCCTCAACAGGGCTGGTGAAAAACTGTTTTTT. Translated: CASSLNRAGEKLFF.

This clonotype was picked up many times. The CDR3 sequence is CASRTLRTNEQFF. The CDR3 DNA reads TGTGCCAGCAGAACCTTGAGGACCAATGAGCAGTTCTTC. The chain links TRBV21-1 to TRBJ2-1. TRBV21-1 is termed a pseudogene. This CDR3 has 13 residues.

The chain couples TRBV11-2 to TRBJ2-7; D is perhaps TRBD1 or TRBD2 (5 bases each). The CDR3 spans 15 residues. CDR1 and CDR2 (germline): SGHAT, FQNNGV. V gave up 7 bases and J gave up 2 bases, with 18 bases separating them. CDR3 in amino acids: CASTNTGTPPYEQYF. The CDR3 nucleotides are TGTGCCAGCACAAATACCGGGACCCCACCCTACGAGCAGTACTTC. The full variable domain, rest sourced from reference TRBV11-2 and TRBJ2-7, is EAGVAQSPRYKIIEKRQSVAFWCNPISGHATLYWYQQILGQGPKLLIQFQNNGVVDDSQLPKDRFSAERLKGVDSTLKIQPAKLEDSAVYLCASTNTGTPPYEQYFGPGTRLTVT.

The genes are TRBV28 and TRBJ2-7; 10 nucleotides match TRBD2. The CDR3 runs 14 residues. Germline CDR1 and CDR2: MDHEN and SYDVKM. The junction had 7 bases not matched to a gene; V was cut back by 5 bases and J by 6 bases. This chain's CDR3 is CASSASGSLGEQYF. The CDR3 nucleotides are TGTGCCAGCAGTGCTAGCGGGAGCTTGGGCGAGCAGTACTTC. The full variable domain, rest sourced from reference TRBV28 and TRBJ2-7, is DVKVTQSSRYLVKRTGEKVFLECVQDMDHENMFWYRQDPGLGLRLIYFSYDVKMKEKGDIPEGYSVSREKKERFSLILESASTNQTSMYLCASSASGSLGEQYFGPGTRLTVT.

The gene calls are TRBV4-3 and TRBJ2-3, with TRBD2 matching 13 bases. This CDR3 has 16 amino acids. CDR1 and CDR2 (germline): LGHNA, YSLEER. With V trimmed by 4 bases and J by 1 base, 2 bases remained unmatched. The CDR3 spells CASSRTSGSGTDTQYF. CDR3 nucleotides: TGCGCCAGCAGCCGGACTAGCGGGAGCGGCACAGATACGCAGTATTTT.

The table lists this clonotype with a few counts. This chain connects TRBV29-1 to TRBJ1-1; D is uncertain. The germline gives CDR1 SQVTM, CDR2 ANQGSEA. CDR3 size: 14 residues. V dropped 1 base and J dropped 0 bases, with 9 bases sitting between them. As DNA, the CDR3 is TGCAGCGTTGAAGGGCAGAGCTTGAACACTGAAGCTTTCTTT. As protein: CSVEGQSLNTEAFF.

This clonotype was counted many times. The rearrangement links TRBV6-1 to TRBJ2-3; D is unresolved. Deletions cut 6 bases from V and 3 bases from J, with 10 bases between. The length of the CDR3 is 13 residues. Germline V gene data show CDR1 as MNHNS and CDR2 as SASEGT. The CDR3 region is CASSLTRTDTQYF. The CDR3 coding sequence is TGTGCCAGCAGCCTGACTCGGACAGATACGCAGTATTTT.

This clonotype was observed a few times. The chain carries TRBV15 and TRBJ2-5; TRBD2 agrees at 9 bases. V lost 0 bases and J lost 5; bases outside the gene matches: 7. The CDR3 is 16 residues long. The germline V gene encodes CDR1 LNHNV and CDR2 YYDKDF (reference sequence). For the CDR3, the DNA is TGTGCCACCAGCAGAGATCCAGCGGGAGGAGGGGAGACCCAGTACTTC. This translates into CATSRDPAGGGETQYF.

This clonotype was counted at least ten times. The gene calls are TRBV6-2 or TRBV6-3 and TRBJ2-1; D might be TRBD2 (5 bases). The CDR3 length is 14 residues. Trimming removed 0 bases at V and 6 bases at J, with 9 bases between. Per the germline V gene, CDR1 is MNHEY and CDR2 is SVGEGT. CDR3 in DNA: TGTGCCAGCAGTTACTCAAACCGGGGCAATGAGCAGTTCTTC. Its protein is CASSYSNRGNEQFF.

In this sample, this clonotype turned up many times. This sequence joins TRBV20-1 and TRBJ2-1, with D hard to call. The CDR3 extends over 13 amino acids. V gave up 2 bases and J gave up 6 bases, with 11 bases separating them. Germline CDR1 is DFQATT and CDR2 is SNEGSKA (reference sequence). CDR3 loop: CSARNPVANEQFF. Here the CDR3 DNA reads TGCAGTGCTAGAAATCCTGTGGCCAATGAGCAGTTCTTC.